The 26 T cell receptor beta chains reported below all come from one sample, sequenced in a study of regulatory T cells in long-lasting Graves disease (dated by TCRdb to about 2021). According to the study, the label for this sample's time point signals: persistent/refractory GD, antithyroid drugs over 5 years with positive TRAb. RNA was extracted from PBMCs in TRIzol for both TCR sequencing and RNA sequencing. Receptor amplification or capture employed multiplex PCR. Data came from an Illumina HiSeq 4000. iRepertoire HTBI primers and Arm-PCR amplification of CDR3 regions were used to construct TCR beta libraries. In TCRdb, the public reads were trimmed at Q25 with fastp and aligned with MiXCR, with productive beta chains retained. For every CDR3 protein sequence, its rows merge into one entry that carries the most common genes and DNA. In all, the sample holds roughly 300,000 distinct CDR3 sequences, and under 25% of those were seen once. The biggest ten clones account for more than 50% of the sample.

The specimen comprised peripheral blood mononuclear cells (PBMCs), sampled when the disease was refractory, from a patient treated with antithyroid drugs. These receptors came from a female donor with Graves disease.

In this sample, this clonotype turned up many times. The J gene is TRBJ2-7, the V gene TRBV29-1, with TRBD1 as a possible D gene (7 bases). Per the germline V gene, CDR1 is SQVTM and CDR2 is ANQGSEA. Trimming shortened V by 3 bases and J by 6 bases, and 15 bases separated the two germline ends. CDR3 length: 13 amino acids. The CDR3 sequence is CSVDGGQGGEQYF. The CDR3 DNA reads as TGCAGCGTTGATGGTGGCCAGGGGGGCGAGCAGTACTTC.

A few counts support this clonotype. The chain joins TRBV7-9 to TRBJ2-3, with D unclear. Germline V gives CDR1 SEHNR, CDR2 FQNEAQ (reference sequence). Trimming left V 2 bases short and J 6 bases short, with 3 bases between. This CDR3 contains 11 residues. The CDR3 protein is CASSLLDTQYF. The CDR3 DNA sequence: TGTGCCAGCAGCTTACTGGATACGCAGTATTTT.

This clonotype showed up many times. V gene TRBV2 combines with J gene TRBJ1-4; D remains unclear. V was trimmed by 2 bases and J by 5 bases, leaving 12 bases between them. CDR3 length: 15 residues. Per germline, CDR1 SNHLY and CDR2 FYNNEI. The CDR3 DNA follows: TGTGCCAGCAGTGAACCAGCCCTAGAGAATGAAAAACTGTTTTTT. It yields the protein CASSEPALENEKLFF.

A few counts support this clonotype. This rearrangement joins TRBV12-3 or TRBV12-4 to TRBJ2-3; possible D gene TRBD2, 6 bases. The V end lost 5 bases, the J end lost 4 bases, and 10 bases lay between the germline ends. There are 13 residues in the CDR3. CDR3 bases: TGTGCCAGCAGTGCGGGGAGCCCAGATACGCAGTATTTT. Translating gives CASSAGSPDTQYF.

This chain links TRBV20-1 with TRBJ2-3, with 11 bases identical to TRBD2. J was trimmed by 1 base and V by 5 bases; bases with no gene match: 14. CDR3 length: 18 residues. The germline gives CDR1 DFQATT, CDR2 SNEGSKA (reference sequence). The chain's CDR3 is CSAPAQIAGGPGTDTQYF. The DNA of the CDR3 is TGCAGTGCTCCTGCACAGATAGCGGGAGGGCCGGGCACAGATACGCAGTATTTT.

V and J are TRBV7-3 and TRBJ2-2; D not resolved. Germline CDR1 and CDR2: SGHTA and FQGTGA. The CDR3 totals 12 residues. V was pared by 4 bases and J by 4 bases, with 4 bases between. Here the CDR3 reads CASSSRTGELFF. CDR3 nucleotide sequence: TGTGCCAGCAGCTCCCGCACCGGGGAGCTGTTTTTT.

This clonotype was counted many times. The chain is built from TRBV6-1 and TRBJ2-2; a weak D match, TRBD2 (5 bases). The CDR3 is 16 amino acids. The ends were cut back, 5 bases at V and 0 bases at J, with 13 bases in the middle. In germline, CDR1 is MNHNS, CDR2 SASEGT. CDR3 sequence (DNA): TGTGCCAGCAGTCCACAGCGGATCGCGAACACCGGGGAGCTGTTTTTT. It translates to CASSPQRIANTGELFF.

This clonotype was picked up many times. The chain links TRBV20-1 to TRBJ1-4; D remains ambiguous. V lost 1 base and J 1 base, leaving 7 bases between the germline ends. Germline lookup yields CDR1 DFQATT and CDR2 SNEGSKA (reference sequence). The length of the CDR3 is 14 residues. The CDR3 region is CSARGAGTNEKLFF. CDR3 DNA sequence: TGCAGTGCTAGAGGTGCGGGAACTAATGAAAAACTGTTTTTT.

In its sample, this clonotype was seen a few times. CDR3: CASSLHRTESNIQYF. The DNA of the CDR3 is TGTGCCAGCAGTTTACATCGGACAGAAAGTAACATTCAGTACTTC. This chain links TRBV28 with TRBJ2-4; D is perhaps TRBD1 (6 bases). Germline CDR1 reads MDHEN; CDR2 reads SYDVKM. The CDR3 covers 15 residues. Trimming took off 2 bases at V and 7 bases at J, with 15 bases between the two ends.

This clonotype has only a few counts. This sequence joins TRBV20-1 and TRBJ2-7; the D call may be TRBD1 or TRBD2 (6 bases each). CDR3 length equals 14 residues. Germline V gene lookup returns CDR1 DFQATT and CDR2 SNEGSKA (reference sequence). The ends were cut back, 0 bases at V and 1 base at J, with 10 bases in the middle. The CDR3 bases are TGCAGTGCTAGAGATCGGGGGCCTTCCTACGAGCAGTACTTC. It specifies CSARDRGPSYEQYF.

The chain carries TRBV20-1 and TRBJ1-2; the match to TRBD1 covers 7 bases. This CDR3 is built from 14 residues. V shed 8 bases, J shed 2 bases, and the junction held 11 bases outside the gene matches. Germline V lookup: CDR1 DFQATT, CDR2 SNEGSKA (reference sequence). The CDR3 reads CSRKSRDSNYGYTF. The CDR3, as DNA: TGCAGTCGAAAAAGTCGGGACAGCAACTATGGCTACACCTTC.

This clonotype has ten or more counts. The rearrangement uses TRBV20-1 and TRBJ2-5, with 14 nucleotides matching TRBD2. The V gene's germline CDR1 is DFQATT and CDR2 SNEGSKA (reference sequence). The CDR3 is 17 amino acids. Trimming at V came to 0 bases and at J to 9 bases, leaving 12 bases not matched to a gene. CDR3 coding DNA: TGCAGTGCTAGAGACTCCGGGACTAGCGGGGGCCAAGGGGCCCAGTACTTC. Its protein is CSARDSGTSGGQGAQYF.

The V gene is TRBV7-9, the J gene TRBJ1-5, with D possibly being TRBD1 (6 bases). V lost 9 bases and J 4 bases, leaving 13 bases between the germline ends. This CDR3 is built from 13 residues. Germline CDR1 SEHNR, CDR2 FQNEAQ (reference sequence). CDR3 sequence: CASTSGENQPQHF. CDR3 nucleotide sequence: TGTGCCAGTACATCAGGGGAGAATCAGCCCCAGCATTTT.

The V call is TRBV29-1, the J call TRBJ1-4, with TRBD1 as a possible D gene (6 bases). The germline CDR1 and CDR2 sequences are SQVTM and ANQGSEA. Trimming left V 6 bases short and J 3 bases short, with 14 bases between. The CDR3 is 14 residues long. DNA for the CDR3: TGCAGCGTCCGGGGGGGGGCCGCTAATGAAAAACTGTTTTTT. It yields the protein CSVRGGAANEKLFF.

V and J are TRBV7-2 and TRBJ2-2, with D hard to call. Trimming pared 6 bases from V and 3 bases from J, leaving 8 bases between. The germline V gene has CDR1 SGHTA and CDR2 FQGNSA. The CDR3 consists of 13 residues. The CDR3, as DNA: TGTGCCAGCAGACGCGAATACACCGGGGAGCTGTTTTTT. Protein sequence: CASRREYTGELFF.

This chain joins TRBV9 and TRBJ2-5; 9 nucleotides align to TRBD2. The germline V gene has CDR1 SGDLS and CDR2 YYNGEE. This CDR3 contains 16 residues. Germline trimming cut 5 bases from V and 5 bases from J; bases unmatched to any gene: 13. CDR3 DNA: TGTGCCAGCAGTACCCCGCCGACTAGCGGCGGGGAGACCCAGTACTTC. It is translated as CASSTPPTSGGETQYF.

J is TRBJ2-7 and V is TRBV19; D is undetermined. The CDR3 spans 13 residues. CDR1 LNHDA and CDR2 SQIVND come from the germline V gene (reference sequence). The V and J ends lost 4 bases and 0 bases respectively, with 7 bases between them. Here the CDR3 reads CASSKRASYEQYF. CDR3 in DNA: TGTGCCAGTAGTAAAAGGGCCTCCTACGAGCAGTACTTC.

The CDR3: CASSSTSGRTDTQYF. CDR3 in DNA: TGTGCCAGCAGTTCGACTAGCGGTCGCACAGATACGCAGTATTTT. The V gene is TRBV7-2, the J gene TRBJ2-3, with TRBD2 identical over 9 bases. This CDR3 contains 15 residues. V dropped 6 bases and J dropped 1; count of bases not matched to a gene: 5. CDR1 SGHTA and CDR2 FQGNSA come from the germline V gene. The whole variable domain, filled in from reference TRBV7-2 and TRBJ2-3, reads GAGVSQSPSNKVTEKGKDVELRCDPISGHTALYWYRQSLGQGLEFLIYFQGNSAPDKSGLPSDRFSAERTGGSVSTLTIQRTQQEDSAVYLCASSSTSGRTDTQYFGPGTRLTVL.

This clonotype was detected only a few times. This rearrangement joins TRBV30 to TRBJ1-1; D is unclear. The germline V gene encodes CDR1 GTSNPN and CDR2 SVGIG (reference sequence). The CDR3 covers 15 residues. The V end was cut by 0 bases, the J end by 1 base, with 12 bases between. The CDR3 protein is CAWSVKADPNTEAFF. The CDR3 bases are TGTGCCTGGAGTGTAAAAGCGGACCCGAACACTGAAGCTTTCTTT.

This clonotype was seen only a few times. One end of the junction does not line up with germline, which may come from a read error. This chain connects TRBV7-9 to TRBJ2-7; TRBD1 is a possible D gene (5 bases). Germline CDR1 reads SEHNR; CDR2 reads FQNEAQ (reference sequence). This CDR3 is built from 14 residues. DNA of the CDR3: TGTACCAGCAGCTTTGACAGCAGCTCCTACGAGCAGTACTTC. As protein: CTSSFDSSSYEQYF.

This clonotype was counted ten times or more. The chain carries TRBV11-2 and TRBJ2-7; unclear D gene. The germline CDR1 and CDR2 sequences are SGHAT and FQNNGV. The CDR3 runs to 13 residues. V was clipped by 6 bases and J by 5 bases, with 14 bases between them. The CDR3 bases are TGTGCCAGCAGTAAACACTATCCGGACGAGCAGTACTTC. Residues: CASSKHYPDEQYF.

The chain is built from TRBV27 and TRBJ2-7, with TRBD1 matching 9 bases. CDR3 length: 19 amino acids. The V gene's germline CDR1 is MNHEY and CDR2 SMNVEV (reference sequence). J gave up 0 bases and V 6 bases, and 18 bases lay outside the gene matches. The CDR3 sequence is CASSQDPATGGDLSYEQYF. The CDR3 DNA reads as TGTGCCAGCAGCCAAGACCCCGCGACAGGGGGTGACCTCTCCTACGAGCAGTACTTC.

The J gene is TRBJ1-1, the V gene TRBV28; 9 bases are a match to TRBD1. V dropped 3 bases and J dropped 13; count of bases not matched to a gene: 6. Germline CDR1 and CDR2: MDHEN and SYDVKM. This CDR3 is built from 12 residues. CDR3 bases: TGTGCCAGCAGTTTTATAAGGACAGGGGTTTTCTTT. Amino acids: CASSFIRTGVFF.

This clonotype was counted many times. The chain is built from TRBV12-3 or TRBV12-4 and TRBJ2-5, with D perhaps TRBD1 or TRBD2 (5 bases each). The ends were cut back, 3 bases at V and 0 bases at J, with 11 bases in the middle. This CDR3 spans 15 amino acids. The DNA of the CDR3 is TGTGCCAGCAGTTTCCGTTTGGGACACCAAGAGACCCAGTACTTC. Translated: CASSFRLGHQETQYF.

This clonotype was observed many times. The V and J genes are TRBV11-2 and TRBJ1-4; no definite D call. The germline V and J ends were trimmed by 1 base and 7 bases, with 7 bases remaining between them. The CDR3 covers 13 residues. Germline V gives CDR1 SGHAT, CDR2 FQNNGV. CDR3 DNA sequence: TGTGCCAGCAGCTTAGGGCAGACTGAAAAACTGTTTTTT. Residues: CASSLGQTEKLFF.

This clonotype appeared a few times. V is TRBV27 and J is TRBJ1-1; D is undetermined. The V and J ends lost 3 bases and 4 bases respectively, with 12 bases between them. This CDR3 is 14 amino acids long. Germline CDR1 and CDR2: MNHEY and SMNVEV (reference sequence). The CDR3 sequence is CASSFAGIVTEAFF. DNA of the CDR3: TGTGCCAGCAGTTTTGCGGGTATTGTCACTGAAGCTTTCTTT.